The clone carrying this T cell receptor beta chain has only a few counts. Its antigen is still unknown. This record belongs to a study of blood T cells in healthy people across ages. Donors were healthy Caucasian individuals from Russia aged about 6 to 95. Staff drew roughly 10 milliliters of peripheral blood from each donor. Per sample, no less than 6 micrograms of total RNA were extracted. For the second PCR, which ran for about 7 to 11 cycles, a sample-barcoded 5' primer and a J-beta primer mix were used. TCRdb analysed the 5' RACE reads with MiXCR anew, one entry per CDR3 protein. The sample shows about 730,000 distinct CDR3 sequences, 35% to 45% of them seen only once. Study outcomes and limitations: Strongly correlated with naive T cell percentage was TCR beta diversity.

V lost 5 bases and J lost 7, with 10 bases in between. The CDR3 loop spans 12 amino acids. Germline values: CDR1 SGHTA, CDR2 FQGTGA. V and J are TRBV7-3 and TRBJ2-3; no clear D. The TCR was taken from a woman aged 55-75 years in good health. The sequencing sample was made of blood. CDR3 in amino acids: CASSADLNTQYF. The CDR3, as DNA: TGTGCCAGCAGCGCGGACCTGAATACGCAGTATTTT.